Detailed here is one T cell receptor beta chain. The repertoire was sequenced with immunoSEQ multiplex PCR; TCRdb's copy has only in-frame clones and lacks some. Counted here are around 1.1 million clones, approximately 80% occurring once; the ten biggest clones make up almost 0.9%. Germline V gene sequence: CDR1 SGHVS, CDR2 FQNEAQ. The germline V and J ends were trimmed by 5 bases and 0 bases, with 7 bases remaining between them. The CDR3 has 13 residues. The data were taken from a study of shared clonotypes between healthy human individuals. The sequenced sample was memory CD4+ T cells from PBMCs. The sample's subset: CD45RA-negative fraction. The receptor was derived from a man aged 18 to 35 in good health. Some clones in this sample may be carry-over from other donors' samples. The chain is built from TRBV7-8 and TRBJ1-2; D is unclear. CDR3 sequence (DNA): TGTGCCAGCAGCACGGGGACTAACTATGGCTACACCTTC. This sequence encodes CASSTGTNYGYTF.